This is a list of T cell receptor beta chains from one sample in a study of cytomegalovirus exposure and HLA in healthy donors. Here immunoSEQ multiplex PCR was the method, and the copy in TCRdb shows in-frame clones only, minus some. The top ten clones hold over 4.5% of a sample with roughly 100,000 clones, 70% to 85% of them seen once. The source material was PBMCs. Receptor source: a woman under 30 in good health and CMV-seropositive. The conserved cysteine and the conserved F or W are not part of the CDR3 here. Each record gives: V gene, J gene, D gene, CDR3 protein. A D gene is named only where the DNA matches it firmly.

TRBV27,TRBJ2-3,TRBD2,ASSKLAGGWGTDTQY
TRBV4-1,TRBJ1-4,.,ASSQGGLVEKLF
TRBV6-6,TRBJ1-6,TRBD1,ASSSPPGQDNSPLH
TRBV4-2,TRBJ2-7,TRBD2,ASSHGSGLAGDYEQY
TRBV27,TRBJ1-1,.,ASSLASDTEAF
TRBV7-3,TRBJ2-7,TRBD1,ASSLTRDSEQY
TRBV7-7,TRBJ2-5,TRBD2,ASSSGLEGGETQY
TRBV7-8,TRBJ1-5,TRBD1,ASSPEGQVNQPQH
TRBV6-1,TRBJ2-2,TRBD2,ASGGPGANTGELF
TRBV4-1,TRBJ2-3,.,ASSQGGTGLFPFADTQY
TRBV6-6,TRBJ2-7,TRBD1,ASSYGQGASYEQY
TRBV28,TRBJ2-5,.,ASSSAARETQY
TRBV30,TRBJ2-2,.,AWRSLDTGELF